This record looks at one T cell receptor beta chain sequence and its context. Its target is not known. TCRdb re-called the RACE reads with MiXCR, one entry per CDR3 protein. This sample has around 330,000 distinct CDR3 sequences, with 4.5% to 7% found just once. This sample was included in a study of human T cells and chemical hapten exposure. Background on the study: Alopecia areata, totalis or universalis affected patients who were mostly female.

Time point of the sample: pre-sensitization, week 0. Described treatment: therapeutic diphenylcyclopropenone sensitization with weekly scalp DPC. Participating donors were patients with alopecia, aged 18 to 70 years, considered appropriate candidates for DPC. Study findings and constraints: Controls had significantly fewer large CDR3 similarity clusters than were formed by expanded TCRs.

The TCR originated in a woman aged 18-29 years with alopecia areata. Some clones in this sample may be carry-over from other donors' samples. Here the sequenced sample was whole blood, taken in connection with sensitization to the hapten diphenylcyclopropenone (DPC).

In nucleotides, the CDR3 is TGTGCCAGCAGCTTAGCGCAGGGAACCTACAATGAGCAGTTCTTC. Amino acids: CASSLAQGTYNEQFF. This chain connects TRBV7-2 to TRBJ2-1, with a tentative D call TRBD1 (5 bases). Trimming took off 0 bases at V and 2 bases at J, with 8 bases between the two ends. The CDR3 is made up of 15 amino acids. Germline V gives CDR1 SGHTA, CDR2 FQGNSA. The full variable domain, completed using reference TRBV7-2 and TRBJ2-1, is GAGVSQSPSNKVTEKGKDVELRCDPISGHTALYWYRQSLGQGLEFLIYFQGNSAPDKSGLPSDRFSAERTGGSVSTLTIQRTQQEDSAVYLCASSLAQGTYNEQFFGPGTRLTVL.